The next 9 T cell receptor beta chains were all read from a single sample in a study of technical replicates of blood from a handful of donors. Profiled with immunoSEQ multiplex PCR; TCRdb holds only in-frame clones, not every one. This sample has tens of thousands of clones; about 95% occur once, and the top ten carry around 3%. The sample taken for sequencing was PBMCs. These receptors all stem from a human donor in good health. Some clones in this sample may be carry-over from other donors' samples.

This clone was picked up one time. Distinct nucleotide sequences in the sample also encode this CDR3. The rearrangement links TRBV7-6 to TRBJ1-2, with D unclear. V lost 5 bases, J lost 4 bases, and 8 bases lay in between. The germline gives CDR1 SGHVS, CDR2 FNYEAQ. The CDR3 is 12 amino acids. CDR3 region: CASSQSGYGYTF. The CDR3 nucleotides are TGTGCCAGCAGCCAGTCTGGCTATGGCTACACCTTC. Drawing the rest from reference TRBV7-6 and TRBJ1-2, the complete variable domain is GAGVSQSPRYKVTKRGQDVALRCDPISGHVSLYWYRQALGQGPEFLTYFNYEAQQDKSGLPNDRFSAERPEGSISTLTIQRTEQRDSAMYRCASSQSGYGYTFGSGTRLTVV.

V is TRBV27 and J is TRBJ2-5, with D maybe TRBD2 (6 bases). Between the trimmed V and J ends, which lost 6 bases and 5 bases, there was a span of 10 bases. CDR3 length: 12 amino acids. Germline V gene lookup returns CDR1 MNHEY and CDR2 SMNVEV (reference sequence). This chain's CDR3 is CASRQGGETQYF. DNA of the CDR3: TGTGCCAGCAGGCAGGGAGGTGAGACCCAGTACTTC.

This sequence joins TRBV7-9 and TRBJ2-1; 9 bases match TRBD2. CDR1 and CDR2 from the germline V gene are SEHNR and FQNEAQ (reference sequence). This CDR3 is built from 15 residues. V shed 7 bases, J shed 5 bases, and the junction held 9 bases outside the gene matches. CDR3 sequence reads: CASTSSGSIDNEQFF. CDR3 coding DNA: TGTGCCAGCACCAGTAGCGGGAGTATCGACAATGAGCAGTTCTTC.

This chain joins TRBV4-2 and TRBJ2-7, with 8 bases fitting TRBD1. The V gene end was trimmed by 4 bases and the J gene end by 5 bases; junction bases not matched to a gene: 4. Germline lookup yields CDR1 LGHNA and CDR2 YNFKEQ. The CDR3 consists of 13 residues. In DNA form, the CDR3 reads TGTGCCAGCAGCCGACAGGGGTCCCACGAGCAGTACTTC. Its translation is CASSRQGSHEQYF.

This chain uses TRBV11-2 with TRBJ1-3; 7 bases align to TRBD1. From germline, CDR1 is SGHAT and CDR2 FQNNGV. With 4 bases clipped from V and 1 base from J, the junction kept 4 bases outside the gene matches. The CDR3 loop spans 15 amino acids. The DNA of the CDR3 is TGTGCCAGCAGCTCTCAGGGGGTATCTGGAAACACCATATATTTT. It translates to CASSSQGVSGNTIYF.

The chain links TRBV12-5 to TRBJ2-5, with 7 bases fitting TRBD1. The junction had 4 bases not matched to a gene; V was cut back by 6 bases and J by 0 bases. Germline CDR1 LGHNT, CDR2 FRNRAP. This CDR3 has 14 residues. In DNA, the CDR3 is TGTGCTAGTGGGGACAGGAGTTACCAAGAGACCCAGTACTTC. It specifies CASGDRSYQETQYF.

J is TRBJ2-3 and V is TRBV6-6, with TRBD2 matching over 12 bases. V dropped 6 bases and J dropped 3; count of bases not matched to a gene: 4. The CDR3 runs 15 residues. The germline gives CDR1 MNHNY, CDR2 SVGAGI (reference sequence). CDR3 loop: CASSPLAGGTDTQYF. Written as DNA, the CDR3 is TGTGCCAGCAGCCCACTAGCGGGAGGTACAGATACGCAGTATTTT.

V gene TRBV18 combines with J gene TRBJ1-2; D remains ambiguous. This CDR3 is 14 amino acids long. Germline V gene lookup returns CDR1 KGHSH and CDR2 LQKENI. Trimming shortened V by 4 bases and J by 0 bases, and 9 bases separated the two germline ends. The CDR3 spells CASSQDWANYGYTF. CDR3 nucleotide sequence: TGTGCCAGCTCACAAGACTGGGCTAACTATGGCTACACCTTC. Full variable domain (outside the CDR3, taken from reference TRBV18 and TRBJ1-2): NAGVMQNPRHLVRRRGQEARLRCSPMKGHSHVYWYRQLPEEGLKFMVYLQKENIIDESGMPKERFSAEFPKEGPSILRIQQVVRGDSAAYFCASSQDWANYGYTFGSGTRLTVV.

V and J are TRBV29-1 and TRBJ2-7; the match to TRBD1 covers 12 bases. Germline CDR1 SQVTM, CDR2 ANQGSEA. Trimming at V came to 5 bases and at J to 6 bases, leaving 5 bases not matched to a gene. The CDR3 sequence is 13 residues long. The DNA for the CDR3 is TGCAGCGTTCCCGGGACAGGGGGCGGCGAGCAGTACTTC. Translating gives CSVPGTGGGEQYF.